Listed here are 30 T cell receptor beta chains from one sample, sequenced in a study of T cell changes during pregnancy in multiple sclerosis (dated by TCRdb to about 2019). Library method: the immunoSEQ multiplex PCR assay. Imported from immuneACCESS, the table was reduced by TCRdb to in-frame sequences with V and J called. These copies leave out some clones; in studies compared against another copy, an unresolved V gene accounts for under half, and the cause of the remainder is not known. Across this sample there are tens of thousands of clones, with 90% seen only once. Roughly 2.2% of the sample is taken by the ten largest. The input for sequencing was peripheral blood, taken in the second trimester of pregnancy. The receptors were gathered from a female donor in good health, enrolled as a control in a pregnancy study.

This clone occurred once. The V gene is TRBV2, the J gene TRBJ1-4; 7 bases map to TRBD1. The V gene end was trimmed by 5 bases and the J gene end by 5 bases; junction bases not matched to a gene: 11. Germline V gives CDR1 SNHLY, CDR2 FYNNEI. The CDR3 consists of 16 residues. The CDR3 DNA is TGTGCCAGCAGTCGAACGGGGGCAGGGGGGAATGAAAAACTGTTTTTT. Encoded protein: CASSRTGAGGNEKLFF.

This clone was observed a single time. The genes are TRBV29-1 and TRBJ2-3; 14 bases align to TRBD2. The germline gives CDR1 SQVTM, CDR2 ANQGSEA. The length of the CDR3 is 14 residues. The junction had 8 bases not matched to a gene; V was cut back by 6 bases and J by 9 bases. The CDR3: CSVRLAGGPRTQYF. The CDR3 nucleotides are TGCAGCGTCCGACTAGCGGGGGGGCCCAGGACGCAGTATTTT.

This chain joins TRBV18 and TRBJ1-1; 8 nucleotides align to TRBD1. This CDR3 is 13 amino acids long. V shed 6 bases, J shed 1 base, and the junction held 1 base outside the gene matches. Germline CDR1 reads KGHSH; CDR2 reads LQKENI. DNA of the CDR3: TGTGCCAGCTCGACAGGGGAGAACACTGAAGCTTTCTTT. It specifies CASSTGENTEAFF.

This CDR3 reads CASSDPRSGANVLTF. CDR3 DNA sequence: TGTGCCAGCAGTGACCCCCGCTCTGGGGCCAACGTCCTGACTTTC. V gene TRBV6-4 combines with J gene TRBJ2-6; unclear D gene. CDR1 and CDR2 (germline): MRHNA, SNTAGT. Trimming cost V 2 bases and J 0 bases, with 5 bases left between them. The CDR3 is made up of 15 amino acids.

This clone came up once. The genes are TRBV28 and TRBJ1-1; D not certain. CDR3 length: 11 residues. The ends were cut back, 7 bases at V and 3 bases at J, with 6 bases in the middle. Per germline, CDR1 MDHEN and CDR2 SYDVKM. Written as DNA, the CDR3 is TGTGCCAGCAAGAGTGACACTGAAGCTTTCTTT. This gives the protein CASKSDTEAFF. Complete variable domain (other parts from reference TRBV28 and TRBJ1-1): DVKVTQSSRYLVKRTGEKVFLECVQDMDHENMFWYRQDPGLGLRLIYFSYDVKMKEKGDIPEGYSVSREKKERFSLILESASTNQTSMYLCASKSDTEAFFGQGTRLTVV.

The chain joins TRBV27 to TRBJ1-2; TRBD1 agrees at 9 bases. After removal of 3 bases from V and 8 bases from J, the junction contained 7 bases not matched to a gene. The germline V gene encodes CDR1 MNHEY and CDR2 SMNVEV (reference sequence). This CDR3 is 14 amino acids long. The CDR3 DNA reads as TGTGCCAGCAGTTTTTCGGGACAGGGTGGGGGCTACACCTTC. This sequence encodes CASSFSGQGGGYTF.

This chain links TRBV18 with TRBJ2-3, with 8 bases aligning to TRBD2. The CDR3 loop spans 14 amino acids. Germline V gene sequence: CDR1 KGHSH, CDR2 LQKENI. V was pared by 2 bases and J by 5 bases, with 3 bases of the junction left unmatched. CDR3 sequence (DNA): TGTGCCAGCTCACCAGCGGGAGGAGGAGATACGCAGTATTTT. Its protein product is CASSPAGGGDTQYF. The full variable domain, its missing parts supplied by reference TRBV18 and TRBJ2-3, is NAGVMQNPRHLVRRRGQEARLRCSPMKGHSHVYWYRQLPEEGLKFMVYLQKENIIDESGMPKERFSAEFPKEGPSILRIQQVVRGDSAAYFCASSPAGGGDTQYFGPGTRLTVL.

V is TRBV5-1 and J is TRBJ2-3, with 11 bases fitting TRBD2. Germline trimming cut 3 bases from V and 3 bases from J; bases unmatched to any gene: 3. Germline loops: CDR1 SGHRS, CDR2 YFSETQ. This CDR3 contains 15 residues. DNA for the CDR3: TGCGCCAGCAGCTGGGGGACTAGCGGTACAGATACGCAGTATTTT. Protein: CASSWGTSGTDTQYF.

The V call is TRBV28, the J call TRBJ2-2, with D possibly matching TRBD2 (5 bases). This CDR3 spans 15 amino acids. V lost 3 bases and J 4 bases, leaving 12 bases between the germline ends. The germline V gene has CDR1 MDHEN and CDR2 SYDVKM. The CDR3 coding sequence is TGTGCCAGCAGTTTGGCTAGCAGGTTCACCGGGGAGCTGTTTTTT. It translates to CASSLASRFTGELFF.

The rearrangement links TRBV6-1 to TRBJ2-7; maybe TRBD2 (5 bases). Trimming removed 2 bases from V and 3 bases from J, with 14 bases in between. CDR1 and CDR2 from the germline V gene are MNHNS and SASEGT. The CDR3 loop spans 15 amino acids. In DNA, the CDR3 is TGTGCCAGCAGTGAAAAGGCGGTAGCGAGCTACGAGCAGTACTTC. This codes for CASSEKAVASYEQYF.

This clone was counted a few times. This chain links TRBV10-3 with TRBJ1-1; TRBD1 is a possible D gene (5 bases). V gave up 10 bases and J gave up 5 bases, with 20 bases separating them. Germline V gene sequence: CDR1 ENHRY, CDR2 SYGVKD. The CDR3 covers 14 residues. Here the CDR3 DNA reads TGTGCCACCCAAGGGGTGTCGGAGAAAACTGAAGCTTTCTTT. It translates to CATQGVSEKTEAFF.

The rearrangement links TRBV28 to TRBJ2-2, with D perhaps TRBD2 (5 bases). There are 15 residues in the CDR3. V lost 2 bases, J lost 5 bases, and 12 bases lay in between. The germline V gene has CDR1 MDHEN and CDR2 SYDVKM. CDR3 DNA sequence: TGTGCCAGCAGTTTAATGGGGAGTTCGACCGGGGAGCTGTTTTTT. This sequence encodes CASSLMGSSTGELFF.

This chain uses TRBV5-6 with TRBJ2-2, with 12 nucleotides matching TRBD1. Germline trimming cut 1 base from V and 4 bases from J; bases unmatched to any gene: 8. CDR1 and CDR2 (germline): SGHDT, YYEEEE. This CDR3 region has 18 residues. The CDR3 region is CASSLLRDRGHVTGELFF. In DNA form, the CDR3 reads TGTGCCAGCAGCTTGTTGCGGGACAGGGGGCATGTCACCGGGGAGCTGTTTTTT.

This clone was detected only a few times. The V call is TRBV5-6, the J call TRBJ1-1; the match to TRBD1 covers 7 bases. V lost 4 bases, J lost 1 base, and 4 bases stayed unmatched. The V gene's germline CDR1 is SGHDT and CDR2 YYEEEE. The CDR3 has 14 residues. The CDR3 region has the DNA TGTGCCAGCAGCCGGGGACAGAAGAACACTGAAGCTTTCTTT. Protein: CASSRGQKNTEAFF.

J is TRBJ1-2 and V is TRBV7-9; 7 nucleotides agree with TRBD1. V trimming: 8 bases; J trimming: 1 base; junction bases outside the gene matches: 13. This CDR3 comprises 16 residues. CDR1 and CDR2 (germline): SEHNR, FQNEAQ (reference sequence). CDR3: CASGLPGQRHNYGYTF. As DNA, the CDR3 is TGTGCCAGCGGTCTTCCGGGACAGCGACATAACTATGGCTACACCTTC.

The rearrangement joins TRBV7-9 to TRBJ2-7, with D perhaps TRBD1 (5 bases). The germline V gene encodes CDR1 SEHNR and CDR2 FQNEAQ (reference sequence). The CDR3 is 15 amino acids. V lost 3 bases, J lost 1 base, and 13 bases lay in between. The CDR3 DNA follows: TGTGCCAGCAGCTTCCGGCAGGGAAGGTCCTACGAGCAGTACTTC. The encoded protein is CASSFRQGRSYEQYF.

The chain has TRBV19 and TRBJ2-1, with 9 bases aligning to TRBD2. The germline gives CDR1 LNHDA, CDR2 SQIVND (reference sequence). The length of the CDR3 is 14 residues. J lost 5 bases, V lost 1 base, and 0 bases had no gene match. The CDR3 sequence is CASSIGLADNEQFF. The CDR3 DNA follows: TGTGCCAGTAGTATAGGACTAGCGGACAATGAGCAGTTCTTC.

This chain connects TRBV11-3 to TRBJ1-1; D gene ambiguous. V dropped 1 base and J dropped 1 base, with 4 bases sitting between them. The CDR3 contains 13 residues. Per germline, CDR1 SGHNT and CDR2 YENEEA. CDR3 residues: CASSLAQNTEAFF. The CDR3 DNA reads TGTGCCAGCAGCTTAGCACAGAACACTGAAGCTTTCTTT.

V and J are TRBV4-1 and TRBJ2-5; 13 bases line up with TRBD2. This CDR3 spans 16 amino acids. With 1 base clipped from V and 7 bases from J, the junction kept 6 bases outside the gene matches. Germline V CDR1 and CDR2: MGHRA, YSYEKL. Here the CDR3 DNA reads TGCGCCAGCAGCCAAGTACTAGCGGGGGGGCCTGGGACCCAGTACTTC. Translated: CASSQVLAGGPGTQYF.

In this sample, this clone turned up a few times. The chain employs TRBV2 and TRBJ2-7, with TRBD2 matching 10 bases. After removal of 10 bases from V and 6 bases from J, the junction contained 9 bases not matched to a gene. Germline CDR1 reads SNHLY; CDR2 reads FYNNEI. CDR3 length: 13 amino acids. CDR3 coding DNA: TGTGCCATCAGAGCGGGGGGGCCAGGCGAGCAGTACTTC. Translation: CAIRAGGPGEQYF.

V usage is TRBV5-4 and J usage is TRBJ1-1; weak D call: TRBD1 (5 bases). Germline V gene sequence: CDR1 SGHNT, CDR2 YYREEE (reference sequence). This CDR3 is 12 amino acids long. Deletions cut 2 bases from V and 10 bases from J, with 12 bases between. The CDR3 nucleotides are TGTGCCAGCAGCTTTGCGGACAACAGAGCTTTCTTT. Amino acid sequence: CASSFADNRAFF.

The gene calls are TRBV11-3 and TRBJ1-6, with D uncertain. Deletions cut 5 bases from V and 7 bases from J, with 21 bases between. CDR1 is SGHNT and CDR2 is YENEEA in the germline V gene. This CDR3 has 17 amino acids. The CDR3, as DNA: TGTGCCAGCAGCCTCCAGTGGAGAATCGAACGGAATTCACCCCTCCACTTT. Translated: CASSLQWRIERNSPLHF.

The J gene is TRBJ2-7, the V gene TRBV14, with TRBD2 as a possible D gene (7 bases). CDR1 and CDR2 from the germline V gene are SGHDN and FVKESK. The CDR3 loop spans 17 amino acids. Trimming took off 3 bases at V and 6 bases at J, with 24 bases between the two ends. The CDR3 DNA is TGTGCCAGCAGCCAGGTCCGGGGGGCGGGAGACTCGCTCGAGCAGTACTTC. This gives the protein CASSQVRGAGDSLEQYF.

For the CDR3, the DNA is TGTGCCAGCAGTGAAGGGCAGGGGGCCGGTCAGCCCCAGCATTTT. Its protein is CASSEGQGAGQPQHF. The V gene is TRBV6-1, the J gene TRBJ1-5; 8 nucleotides line up with TRBD1. This CDR3 region has 15 residues. Trimming removed 1 base from V and 6 bases from J; junction bases left unmatched: 5. From germline, CDR1 is MNHNS and CDR2 SASEGT.

This clone has a handful of counts. The chain is built from TRBV5-1 and TRBJ2-3; 9 nucleotides match TRBD1. The trim removed 3 bases at V and 2 bases at J, leaving 7 bases unmatched. Germline CDR1 reads SGHRS; CDR2 reads YFSETQ. CDR3 length equals 16 residues. CDR3 bases: TGCGCCAGCAGCTCGATGACAGGGGGTTACACAGATACGCAGTATTTT. Protein sequence: CASSSMTGGYTDTQYF.

V is TRBV5-4 and J is TRBJ2-1, with 11 positions matching TRBD2. After removal of 4 bases from V and 4 bases from J, the junction contained 7 bases not matched to a gene. This CDR3 spans 16 amino acids. Per germline, CDR1 SGHNT and CDR2 YYREEE (reference sequence). The CDR3 coding sequence is TGTGCCAGCAGCCTGGGGACTAGCGGACAGTACAATGAGCAGTTCTTC. It specifies CASSLGTSGQYNEQFF.

The chain carries TRBV5-1 and TRBJ1-1; the D is unclear. Trimming left V 1 base short and J 0 bases short, with 4 bases between. The CDR3 is made up of 13 amino acids. Looked up from germline, CDR1 is SGHRS and CDR2 is YFSETQ. CDR3 coding DNA: TGCGCCAGCAGCTTGCGAGTGAACACTGAAGCTTTCTTT. Translating gives CASSLRVNTEAFF.

This clone is a singleton in its sample. V usage is TRBV7-2 and J usage is TRBJ2-7, with TRBD1 matching 12 bases. Germline values: CDR1 SGHTA, CDR2 FQGNSA. The V segment lost 1 base and the J segment 0 bases; nucleotides outside the gene matches: 7. The CDR3 length is 18 residues. The CDR3 coding sequence is TGTGCCAGCAGCTTAGAGGGGACAGGGGGCCCTTACTCCTACGAGCAGTACTTC. It encodes CASSLEGTGGPYSYEQYF.

The genes are TRBV27 and TRBJ1-2; tentative D call: TRBD1 (5 bases). Trimming took off 4 bases at V and 3 bases at J, with 15 bases between the two ends. Germline values: CDR1 MNHEY, CDR2 SMNVEV (reference sequence). The CDR3 loop spans 15 amino acids. The CDR3 loop is CASSSPGGGYYGYTF. The DNA for the CDR3 is TGTGCCAGCAGTTCCCCCGGGGGTGGGTACTATGGCTACACCTTC.

The chain employs TRBV30 and TRBJ2-3; no firm D call. Trimming left V 2 bases short and J 2 bases short, with 11 bases between. The CDR3 totals 14 residues. The germline gives CDR1 GTSNPN, CDR2 SVGIG (reference sequence). The CDR3 region has the DNA TGTGCCTGGAGTTACGGTGTCCTCACAGATACGCAGTATTTT. Translation: CAWSYGVLTDTQYF. Drawing the rest from reference TRBV30 and TRBJ2-3, the complete variable domain is SQTIHQWPATLVQPVGSPLSLECTVEGTSNPNLYWYRQAAGRGLQLLFYSVGIGQISSEVPQNLSASRPQDRQFILSSKKLLLSDSGFYLCAWSYGVLTDTQYFGPGTRLTVL.